What follows is one T cell receptor (beta chain) and its context. The data belong to a study of technical replicates of blood from a few donors. Some clones are missing from TCRdb's copy, which holds only in-frame ones; the method was immunoSEQ multiplex PCR. In the table there are 70,000 to 80,000 clones, around 97% of which are singletons. Germline V lookup: CDR1 MDHEN, CDR2 SYDVKM. V lost 6 bases, J lost 0 bases, and 14 bases stayed unmatched. CDR3 length equals 20 residues. The TCR sequence derives from a human donor in good health. Sample: T cells isolated from PBMCs. The chain recombines TRBV28 with TRBJ2-1, with 13 bases lining up with TRBD2. CDR3 coding DNA: TGTGCCAGCAGGCGAACAGCCGGGACTAGCGGGATTCGCTCCTACAATGAGCAGTTCTTC. Translation gives CASRRTAGTSGIRSYNEQFF.